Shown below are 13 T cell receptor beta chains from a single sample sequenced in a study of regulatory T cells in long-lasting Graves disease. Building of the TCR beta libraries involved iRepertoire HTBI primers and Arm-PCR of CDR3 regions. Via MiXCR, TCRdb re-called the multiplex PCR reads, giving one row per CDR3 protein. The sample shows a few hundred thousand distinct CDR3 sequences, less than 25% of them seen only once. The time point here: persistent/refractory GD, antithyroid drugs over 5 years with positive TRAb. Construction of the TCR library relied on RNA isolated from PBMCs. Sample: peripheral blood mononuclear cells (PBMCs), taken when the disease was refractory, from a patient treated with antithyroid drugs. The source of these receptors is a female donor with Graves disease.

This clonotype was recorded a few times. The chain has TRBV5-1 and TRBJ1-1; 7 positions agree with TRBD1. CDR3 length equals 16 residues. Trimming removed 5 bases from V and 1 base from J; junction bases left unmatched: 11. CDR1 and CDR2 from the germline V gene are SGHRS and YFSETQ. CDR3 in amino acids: CASSIGHRGANTEAFF. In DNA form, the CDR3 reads TGCGCCAGCAGTATAGGGCACAGGGGCGCGAACACTGAAGCTTTCTTT. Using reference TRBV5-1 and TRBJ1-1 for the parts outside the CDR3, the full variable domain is KAGVTQTPRYLIKTRGQQVTLSCSPISGHRSVSWYQQTPGQGLQFLFEYFSETQRNKGNFPGRFSGRQFSNSRSEMNVSTLELGDSALYLCASSIGHRGANTEAFFGQGTRLTVV.

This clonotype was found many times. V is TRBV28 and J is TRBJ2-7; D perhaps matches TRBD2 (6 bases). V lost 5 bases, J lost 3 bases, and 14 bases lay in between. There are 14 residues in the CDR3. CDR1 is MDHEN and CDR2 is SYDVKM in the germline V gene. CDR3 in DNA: TGTGCCAGCAGTCCGGAGGGGACCTACTACGAGCAGTACTTC. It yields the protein CASSPEGTYYEQYF.

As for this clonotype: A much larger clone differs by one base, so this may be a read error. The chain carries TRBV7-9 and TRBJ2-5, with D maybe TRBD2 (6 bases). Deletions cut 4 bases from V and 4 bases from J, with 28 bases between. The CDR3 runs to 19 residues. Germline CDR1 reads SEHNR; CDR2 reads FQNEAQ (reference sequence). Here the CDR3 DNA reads TGTGCCAGCAGCTCTACCTTGGGACTGGGGGTCCTATTAAGAGAGACCCAGTACTTC. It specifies CASSSTLGLGVLLRETQYF.

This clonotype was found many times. DNA for the CDR3: TGTGCCAGCAGTTTAGTGGGCAGCAATCAGCCCCAGCATTTT. Translating gives CASSLVGSNQPQHF. The chain employs TRBV12-3 or TRBV12-4 and TRBJ1-5; no reliable D call. This CDR3 has 14 amino acids. The V and J ends lost 1 base and 1 base respectively, with 5 bases between them.

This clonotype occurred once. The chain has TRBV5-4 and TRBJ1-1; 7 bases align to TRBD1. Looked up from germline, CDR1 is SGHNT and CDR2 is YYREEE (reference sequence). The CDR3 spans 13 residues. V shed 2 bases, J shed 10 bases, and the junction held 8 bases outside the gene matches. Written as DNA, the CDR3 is TGTGCCAGCAGCTTTCCCGGGCAGGGGGGAGCTTTCTTT. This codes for CASSFPGQGGAFF.

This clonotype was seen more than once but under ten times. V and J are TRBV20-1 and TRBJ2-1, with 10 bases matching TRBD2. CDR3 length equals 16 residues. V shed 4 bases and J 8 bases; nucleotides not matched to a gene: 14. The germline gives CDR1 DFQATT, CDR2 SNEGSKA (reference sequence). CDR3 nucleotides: TGCAGTGCTACAGGACAAGCGGGAGGGCCTAGCTATGAGCAGTTCTTC. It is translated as CSATGQAGGPSYEQFF.

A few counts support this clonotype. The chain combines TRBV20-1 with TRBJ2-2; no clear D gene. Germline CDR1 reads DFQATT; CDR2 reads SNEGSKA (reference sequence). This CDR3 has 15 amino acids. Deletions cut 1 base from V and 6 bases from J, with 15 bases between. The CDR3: CSARGLPRRPGELFF. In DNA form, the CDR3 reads TGCAGTGCTAGAGGGCTCCCTAGGCGTCCCGGGGAGCTGTTTTTT.

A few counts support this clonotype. CDR3 sequence (DNA): TGTGCCAGCGGTCGTCCAGGGAACACTGAAGCTTTCTTT. Protein product: CASGRPGNTEAFF. The chain couples TRBV6-1 to TRBJ1-1; D gene unclear. This CDR3 has 13 residues. The germline V and J ends were trimmed by 8 bases and 1 base, with 11 bases remaining between them. The germline V gene has CDR1 MNHNS and CDR2 SASEGT.

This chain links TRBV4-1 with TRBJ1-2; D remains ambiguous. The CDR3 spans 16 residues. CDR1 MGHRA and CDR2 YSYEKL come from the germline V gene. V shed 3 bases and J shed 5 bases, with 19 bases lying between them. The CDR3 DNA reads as TGCGCCAGCAGCCATCCACCAGGTACCCGGCGGTATGGCTACACCTTC. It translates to CASSHPPGTRRYGYTF.

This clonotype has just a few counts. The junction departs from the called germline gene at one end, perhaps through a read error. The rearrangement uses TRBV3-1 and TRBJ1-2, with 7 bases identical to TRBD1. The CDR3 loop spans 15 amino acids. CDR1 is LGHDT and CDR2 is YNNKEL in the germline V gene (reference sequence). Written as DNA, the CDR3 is TGTGCCAGCAGCCAAGGGACAGGAGCTAACTATGACTACACCTTC. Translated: CASSQGTGANYDYTF.

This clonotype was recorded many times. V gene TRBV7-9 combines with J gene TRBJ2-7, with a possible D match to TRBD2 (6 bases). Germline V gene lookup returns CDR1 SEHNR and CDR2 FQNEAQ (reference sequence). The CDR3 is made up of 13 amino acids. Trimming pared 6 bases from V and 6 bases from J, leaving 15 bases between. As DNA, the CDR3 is TGTGCCAGCAGTTTGTACCTGGGGGGCGAGCAGTACTTC. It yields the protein CASSLYLGGEQYF.

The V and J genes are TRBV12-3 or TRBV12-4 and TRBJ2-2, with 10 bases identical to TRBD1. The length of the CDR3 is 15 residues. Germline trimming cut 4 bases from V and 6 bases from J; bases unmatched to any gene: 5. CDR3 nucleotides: TGTGCCAGCAGTTCAGACAGGGGGCATTCCGGGGAGCTGTTTTTT. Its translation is CASSSDRGHSGELFF.

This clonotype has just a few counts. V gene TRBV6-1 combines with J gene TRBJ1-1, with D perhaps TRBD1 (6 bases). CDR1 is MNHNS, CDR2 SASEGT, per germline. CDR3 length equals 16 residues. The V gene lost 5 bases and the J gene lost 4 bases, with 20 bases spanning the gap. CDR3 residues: CASSRPGVALGTEAFF. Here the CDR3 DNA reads TGTGCCAGCAGTCGCCCAGGGGTCGCATTGGGCACTGAAGCTTTCTTT.